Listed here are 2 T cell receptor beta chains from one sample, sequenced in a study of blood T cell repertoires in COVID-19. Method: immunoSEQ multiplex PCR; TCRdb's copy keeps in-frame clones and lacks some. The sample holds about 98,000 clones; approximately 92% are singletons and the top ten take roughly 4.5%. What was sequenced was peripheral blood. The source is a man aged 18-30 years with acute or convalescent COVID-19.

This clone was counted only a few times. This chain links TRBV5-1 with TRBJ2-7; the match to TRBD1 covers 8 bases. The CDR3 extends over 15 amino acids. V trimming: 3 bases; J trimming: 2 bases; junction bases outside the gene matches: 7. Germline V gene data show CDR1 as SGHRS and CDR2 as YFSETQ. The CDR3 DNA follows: TGCGCCAGCAGCTGGGGACAGGCGCCTGCCTACGAGCAGTACTTC. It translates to CASSWGQAPAYEQYF.

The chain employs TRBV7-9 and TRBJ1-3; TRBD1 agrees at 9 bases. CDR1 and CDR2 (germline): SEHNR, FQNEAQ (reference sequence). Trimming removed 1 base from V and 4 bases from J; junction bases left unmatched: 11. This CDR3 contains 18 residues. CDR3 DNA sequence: TGTGCCAGCAGCTTAGAGGTGTTACAGGGGGCGTCCGGAAACACCATATATTTT. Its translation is CASSLEVLQGASGNTIYF.